This T cell receptor (beta chain) was sequenced in a study of OX40 agonist ivuxolimab in advanced cancers. Clones were read by immunoSEQ multiplex PCR, and TCRdb kept only the in-frame ones, dropping some. This table has roughly 80,000 clones, around nine tenths appearing once. The CDR3 consists of 14 residues. V lost 3 bases and J lost 5, with 14 bases in between. The germline CDR1 and CDR2 sequences are SGDLS and YYNGEE. The chain is built from TRBV9 and TRBJ1-2, with a possible D match to TRBD1 (5 bases). The specimen comprised CD4+ or CD8+ T cells sorted from blood, sampled in a trial of the OX40 agonist ivuxolimab. The sequence derives from an adult with an advanced solid tumor such as melanoma, head and neck, liver or kidney cancer. CDR3 in amino acids: CASSGGGDIYGYTF. CDR3 in DNA: TGTGCCAGCAGCGGCGGGGGAGATATTTATGGCTACACCTTC.